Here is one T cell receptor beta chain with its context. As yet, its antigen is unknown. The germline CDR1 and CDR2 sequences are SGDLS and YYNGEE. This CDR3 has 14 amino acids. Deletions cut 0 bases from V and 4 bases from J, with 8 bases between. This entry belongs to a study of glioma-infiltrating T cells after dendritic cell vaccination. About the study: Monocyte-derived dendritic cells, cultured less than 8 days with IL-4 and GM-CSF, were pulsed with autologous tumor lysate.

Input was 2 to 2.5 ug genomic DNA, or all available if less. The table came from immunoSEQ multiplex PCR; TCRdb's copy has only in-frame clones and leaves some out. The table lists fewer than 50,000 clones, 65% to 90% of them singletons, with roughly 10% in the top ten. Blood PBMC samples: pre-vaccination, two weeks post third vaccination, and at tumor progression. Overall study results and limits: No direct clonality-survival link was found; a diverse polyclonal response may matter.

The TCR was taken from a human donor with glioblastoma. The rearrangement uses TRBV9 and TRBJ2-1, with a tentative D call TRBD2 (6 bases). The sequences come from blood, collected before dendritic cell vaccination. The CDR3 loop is CASSVDREYNEQFF. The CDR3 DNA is TGTGCCAGCAGCGTAGACCGGGAGTACAATGAGCAGTTCTTC.